Listed here are 7 T cell receptor beta chains from one sample, sequenced in a study of blood T cell repertoires in COVID-19. Sequencing was performed with immunoSEQ multiplex PCR; in TCRdb, only in-frame clones are kept and a portion is missing. The data contain roughly 230,000 clones, around 90% of them singletons. Sequenced: peripheral blood. The receptors stem from a man under 40 with COVID-19, enrolled during active disease.

This chain links TRBV7-3 with TRBJ1-2; maybe TRBD1 (5 bases). Germline CDR1 SGHTA, CDR2 FQGTGA. The CDR3 is made up of 12 amino acids. V lost 7 bases, J lost 5 bases, and 11 bases lay in between. The CDR3 is CASIRHRYGYTF. The CDR3 region has the DNA TGTGCCAGCATCCGCCACAGGTATGGCTACACCTTC.

The V and J genes are TRBV6-5 and TRBJ2-3; TRBD1 matches 10 bases. Germline V gene data show CDR1 as MNHEY and CDR2 as SVGAGI. The V gene end was trimmed by 6 bases and the J gene end by 4 bases; junction bases not matched to a gene: 7. This CDR3 is built from 15 residues. The CDR3 nucleotides are TGTGCCAGCAGAACGGACAGGGGGGGTGCAGATACGCAGTATTTT. Translated, it gives CASRTDRGGADTQYF.

Worth noting for this clone: Other DNA sequences within the sample encode an identical CDR3. This chain joins TRBV12-3 or TRBV12-4 and TRBJ1-2; TRBD1 agrees at 7 bases. The CDR3 consists of 12 residues. Trimming cost V 5 bases and J 8 bases; bases outside gene matches: 5. Here the CDR3 reads CASSPQGRGYTF. The CDR3 region has the DNA TGTGCCAGCAGTCCACAGGGGAGAGGCTACACCTTC.

Only one count was recorded for this clone. This chain joins TRBV18 and TRBJ2-7; 7 nucleotides line up with TRBD1. This CDR3 is built from 15 residues. The V gene end was trimmed by 1 base and the J gene end by 6 bases; junction bases not matched to a gene: 9. In germline, CDR1 is KGHSH, CDR2 LQKENI. The DNA for the CDR3 is TGTGCCAGCTCACCACGACAGGGACCCTCCGGCGAGCAGTACTTC. Its translation is CASSPRQGPSGEQYF.

The V gene is TRBV7-9, the J gene TRBJ2-5; D is unclear. The CDR3 extends over 12 amino acids. V was shortened by 3 bases and J by 4 bases, with 6 bases between the two germline ends. Germline CDR1 is SEHNR and CDR2 is FQNEAQ (reference sequence). CDR3 loop: CASSLLRETQYF. The CDR3 nucleotides read TGTGCCAGCAGCTTGCTAAGAGAGACCCAGTACTTC.

This chain connects TRBV5-1 to TRBJ2-3; 11 bases agree with TRBD2. The J segment lost 3 bases and the V segment lost 4 bases, leaving 7 bases of the junction unmatched. This CDR3 has 16 residues. Germline V gives CDR1 SGHRS, CDR2 YFSETQ. The DNA of the CDR3 is TGCGCCAGCAGCATAACTAGCGGGGGTCGTACAGATACGCAGTATTTT. As protein: CASSITSGGRTDTQYF.

The chain couples TRBV14 to TRBJ1-2, with a tentative D call TRBD1 (6 bases). Germline assignment: CDR1 SGHDN and CDR2 FVKESK. Trimming removed 2 bases from V and 4 bases from J, with 14 bases in between. The CDR3 extends over 15 amino acids. In DNA form, the CDR3 reads TGTGCCAGCAGCCAATATGTGAGACAGGCCTATGGCTACACCTTC. Translation: CASSQYVRQAYGYTF.